Shown below are 21 T cell receptor beta chains from a single sample sequenced in a study of STAT5B mutations in CD4+ large granular lymphocyte leukemia. Assay: immunoSEQ multiplex PCR; the TCRdb copy retains only in-frame clones and omits some. This table has around 34,000 clones, 85% appearing once. The sequenced sample consisted of CD4+ T cells from blood buffy coats. Source of these receptors: a human donor in good health.

This chain links TRBV19 with TRBJ2-7; the match to TRBD2 covers 7 bases. After removal of 2 bases from V and 6 bases from J, the junction contained 4 bases not matched to a gene. The CDR3 is 13 residues long. Germline V gene sequence: CDR1 LNHDA, CDR2 SQIVND (reference sequence). The CDR3 sequence is CASSIRGGSEQYF. CDR3 sequence (DNA): TGTGCCAGTAGTATAAGGGGCGGGAGCGAGCAGTACTTC.

The chain uses TRBV10-3 and TRBJ2-3; possible D gene TRBD2, 6 bases. Trimming took off 4 bases at V and 6 bases at J, with 11 bases between the two ends. This CDR3 is 13 amino acids long. Germline values: CDR1 ENHRY, CDR2 SYGVKD. The CDR3 loop reads CAISGRETDTQYF. The CDR3 DNA sequence: TGTGCCATCAGTGGCCGGGAGACGGATACGCAGTATTTT.

V gene TRBV4-1 combines with J gene TRBJ2-7; 8 bases agree with TRBD2. This CDR3 contains 15 residues. V shed 1 base, J shed 4 bases, and the junction held 6 bases outside the gene matches. CDR1 and CDR2 from the germline V gene are MGHRA and YSYEKL. The CDR3 loop reads CASSQGEGLVYEQYF. The CDR3 nucleotides read TGCGCCAGCAGCCAAGGTGAGGGACTAGTATACGAGCAGTACTTC.

V is TRBV5-1 and J is TRBJ2-5; 13 nucleotides agree with TRBD2. Germline V lookup: CDR1 SGHRS, CDR2 YFSETQ. The CDR3 covers 17 residues. J was trimmed by 3 bases and V by 4 bases; bases with no gene match: 9. CDR3 sequence reads: CASSMSGTSGIKETQYF. CDR3 nucleotides: TGCGCCAGCAGCATGTCCGGGACTAGCGGGATTAAAGAGACCCAGTACTTC.

V usage is TRBV18 and J usage is TRBJ2-7; D possibly corresponds to TRBD1 (5 bases). Germline V gene sequence: CDR1 KGHSH, CDR2 LQKENI. Trimming stripped 5 bases from V and 0 bases from J, with 8 bases between. The CDR3 is made up of 13 amino acids. As DNA, the CDR3 is TGTGCCAGCTCAACAGGAGCCTCCTACGAGCAGTACTTC. It codes for CASSTGASYEQYF.

Only a few counts were recorded for this clone. J is TRBJ1-4 and V is TRBV7-9, with D possibly being TRBD1 (6 bases). The V end was cut by 1 base, the J end by 7 bases, with 16 bases between. CDR3 length: 16 amino acids. CDR1 SEHNR and CDR2 FQNEAQ come from the germline V gene (reference sequence). CDR3 sequence reads: CASSLGFGDIGEKLFF. In DNA form, the CDR3 reads TGTGCCAGCAGCTTAGGATTCGGGGACATAGGTGAAAAACTGTTTTTT.

This clone was found a few times. The rearrangement uses TRBV9 and TRBJ1-3; no reliable D call. V was pared by 0 bases and J by 2 bases, with 9 bases between. The germline gives CDR1 SGDLS, CDR2 YYNGEE. The CDR3 is made up of 15 amino acids. CDR3 coding DNA: TGTGCCAGCAGCGTAGGCAGAAGAACTGGAAACACCATATATTTT. Translation gives CASSVGRRTGNTIYF.

This clone was counted between two and nine times. This rearrangement joins TRBV2 to TRBJ2-7; 7 nucleotides align to TRBD1. This CDR3 spans 14 amino acids. Germline V gene sequence: CDR1 SNHLY, CDR2 FYNNEI. Losses at the gene ends were 3 bases for V and 0 bases for J; bases not matched to a gene: 2. The CDR3 protein is CASSERQGSYEQYF. The DNA of the CDR3 is TGTGCCAGCAGTGAGCGACAGGGCTCCTACGAGCAGTACTTC.

The rearrangement joins TRBV5-1 to TRBJ2-7, with a weak D call TRBD1 (5 bases). V was shortened by 0 bases and J by 0 bases, with 13 bases between the two germline ends. CDR1 and CDR2 from the germline V gene are SGHRS and YFSETQ. The CDR3 contains 16 residues. The CDR3 DNA follows: TGCGCCAGCAGCTTGGCCCCGGACAAGAGCTCCTACGAGCAGTACTTC. This translates into CASSLAPDKSSYEQYF.

The rearrangement uses TRBV7-7 and TRBJ2-5; TRBD1 aligns across 7 bases. Trimming removed 5 bases from V and 5 bases from J; junction bases left unmatched: 8. The length of the CDR3 is 14 residues. Germline loops: CDR1 SSHAT, CDR2 FNYEAQ (reference sequence). CDR3 DNA sequence: TGTGCCAGCAGCACGACAGGGACGGGGGAGACCCAGTACTTC. Residues: CASSTTGTGETQYF.

The gene calls are TRBV10-3 and TRBJ2-3; maybe TRBD2 (6 bases). CDR3 length: 14 residues. Germline V lookup: CDR1 ENHRY, CDR2 SYGVKD. V lost 6 bases and J 2 bases, leaving 12 bases between the germline ends. The CDR3 loop is CAIRREADTDTQYF. The CDR3 DNA follows: TGTGCCATCAGGAGGGAGGCGGACACAGATACGCAGTATTTT.

The chain uses TRBV10-3 and TRBJ2-5; 7 nucleotides agree with TRBD1. Germline values: CDR1 ENHRY, CDR2 SYGVKD. The CDR3 extends over 13 amino acids. With 6 bases clipped from V and 0 bases from J, the junction kept 1 base outside the gene matches. The CDR3: CAISTGDQETQYF. The CDR3 DNA sequence: TGTGCCATCAGCACAGGGGACCAAGAGACCCAGTACTTC.

The V and J genes are TRBV28 and TRBJ2-7; D is perhaps TRBD1 or TRBD2 (5 bases each). The germline CDR1 and CDR2 sequences are MDHEN and SYDVKM. Trimming left V 7 bases short and J 2 bases short, with 9 bases between. The CDR3 loop spans 12 amino acids. The CDR3 spells CASNGAPYEQYF. The DNA for the CDR3 is TGTGCCAGCAACGGGGCCCCCTACGAGCAGTACTTC.

The chain joins TRBV29-1 to TRBJ2-1, with 7 nucleotides matching TRBD2. The CDR3 has 15 residues. The trim removed 4 bases at V and 4 bases at J, leaving 10 bases unmatched. The V gene's germline CDR1 is SQVTM and CDR2 ANQGSEA. The CDR3 DNA is TGCAGCGTTGGGACGGCGGGAGTACGTTACAATGAGCAGTTCTTC. Translated: CSVGTAGVRYNEQFF.

The chain uses TRBV28 and TRBJ2-7, with TRBD1 matching over 7 bases. Trimming cost V 7 bases and J 3 bases; bases outside gene matches: 9. The CDR3 is made up of 14 amino acids. Germline V gene sequence: CDR1 MDHEN, CDR2 SYDVKM. The CDR3 region has the DNA TGTGCCAGCACCACCGGGACAGCATTCTACGAGCAGTACTTC. This codes for CASTTGTAFYEQYF. Full variable domain (remainder filled in from reference TRBV28 and TRBJ2-7): DVKVTQSSRYLVKRTGEKVFLECVQDMDHENMFWYRQDPGLGLRLIYFSYDVKMKEKGDIPEGYSVSREKKERFSLILESASTNQTSMYLCASTTGTAFYEQYFGPGTRLTVT.

This chain uses TRBV7-6 with TRBJ2-1, with 14 positions matching TRBD2. The CDR3 extends over 17 amino acids. From germline, CDR1 is SGHVS and CDR2 FNYEAQ. J was trimmed by 9 bases and V by 5 bases; bases with no gene match: 12. The CDR3 protein is CASSTGLAGGGRSEQFF. In nucleotides, the CDR3 is TGTGCCAGCAGCACCGGACTAGCGGGAGGAGGGAGGAGTGAGCAGTTCTTC.

The genes are TRBV27 and TRBJ1-3; 7 bases fit TRBD1. V dropped 2 bases and J dropped 9; count of bases not matched to a gene: 10. This CDR3 spans 15 amino acids. Germline CDR1 and CDR2: MNHEY and SMNVEV (reference sequence). This chain's CDR3 is CASSLTPTGKSTIYF. CDR3 in DNA: TGTGCCAGCAGTTTAACCCCGACAGGGAAAAGCACCATATATTTT.

The V gene is TRBV28, the J gene TRBJ2-7; 9 nucleotides match TRBD1. Germline assignment: CDR1 MDHEN and CDR2 SYDVKM. Trimming at V came to 6 bases and at J to 4 bases, leaving 10 bases not matched to a gene. CDR3 length: 15 residues. CDR3 in amino acids: CASRLTGGVSYEQYF. The CDR3 nucleotides are TGTGCCAGCAGACTAACAGGGGGCGTATCGTACGAGCAGTACTTC.

The genes are TRBV30 and TRBJ1-1, with TRBD1 as a possible D gene (5 bases). In germline, CDR1 is GTSNPN, CDR2 SVGIG (reference sequence). Trimming cost V 0 bases and J 1 base, with 18 bases left between them. CDR3 length: 17 residues. The CDR3 protein is CAWSVPALGTPNTEAFF. The CDR3, as DNA: TGTGCCTGGAGTGTCCCTGCCCTGGGGACTCCGAACACTGAAGCTTTCTTT.

The V gene is TRBV5-1, the J gene TRBJ2-1, with 7 positions matching TRBD1. The CDR3 covers 15 residues. Germline trimming cut 2 bases from V and 5 bases from J; bases unmatched to any gene: 7. CDR1 and CDR2 (germline): SGHRS, YFSETQ. The CDR3 loop is CASSFGRQGHNEQFF. The CDR3 DNA follows: TGCGCCAGCAGCTTTGGGAGACAGGGCCACAATGAGCAGTTCTTC.

Here the CDR3 reads CASSPADRVRKLFF. In DNA form, the CDR3 reads TGTGCCAGCTCCCCGGCGGACAGGGTACGAAAACTGTTTTTT. The gene calls are TRBV18 and TRBJ1-4; 8 positions match TRBD1. CDR1 and CDR2 (germline): KGHSH, LQKENI. With 6 bases clipped from V and 10 bases from J, the junction kept 10 bases outside the gene matches. The CDR3 has 14 amino acids.